This entry lists 15 T cell receptor beta chains sequenced from one sample in a study of cytomegalovirus exposure and HLA in healthy donors. Primers for the PCR totalled 60 Vbeta and 13 Jbeta. The protocol was immunoSEQ multiplex PCR, while the TCRdb copy is restricted to in-frame clones and leaves out a portion. The sample yields around 85,000 clones, about 80% seen once. Source material: PBMCs. The receptors stem from a man in his fifties in good health and CMV-seropositive.

This clone turned up a few times. The chain carries TRBV4-3 and TRBJ2-5, with D maybe TRBD2 (6 bases). Gene TRBJ2-7 matches the end of the DNA better, so the J call may be wrong. Germline V CDR1 and CDR2: LGHNA, YSLEER. The CDR3 totals 14 residues. The CDR3 region is CASSQTGVAYEQYF. The CDR3 DNA sequence: TGCGCCAGCAGCCAAACGGGGGTCGCCTACGAGCAGTACTTC.

This chain links TRBV9 with TRBJ2-5, with 7 bases lining up with TRBD2. The germline gives CDR1 SGDLS, CDR2 YYNGEE. Trimming at V came to 0 bases and at J to 5 bases, leaving 4 bases not matched to a gene. This CDR3 spans 14 amino acids. The CDR3 spells CASSVGYGRETQYF. Here the CDR3 DNA reads TGTGCCAGCAGCGTAGGATACGGGAGGGAGACCCAGTACTTC.

The chain uses TRBV5-1 and TRBJ1-5, with D uncertain. The CDR3 covers 13 residues. Deletions cut 6 bases from V and 7 bases from J, with 14 bases between. Germline V gene lookup returns CDR1 SGHRS and CDR2 YFSETQ. For the CDR3, the DNA is TGCGCCAGCAAATTGGGAGAAGGGCAGCCCCAGCATTTT. Translating it yields CASKLGEGQPQHF.

This clone was seen more than once but under ten times. The CDR3 reads CASTIRHQGGTQYF. The CDR3 DNA reads TGTGCCAGCACCATCAGGCATCAAGGAGGGACCCAGTACTTC. The rearrangement joins TRBV5-6 to TRBJ2-5; possibly TRBD2 for D (5 bases). Germline V gives CDR1 SGHDT, CDR2 YYEEEE. The germline V and J ends were trimmed by 6 bases and 7 bases, with 19 bases remaining between them. This CDR3 spans 14 amino acids.

The rearrangement uses TRBV5-1 and TRBJ2-1; 7 bases line up with TRBD2. Germline V gives CDR1 SGHRS, CDR2 YFSETQ. This CDR3 has 15 amino acids. With V trimmed by 3 bases and J by 8 bases, 11 bases remained unmatched. This CDR3 reads CASSSPRGGGDEQFF. CDR3 nucleotides: TGCGCCAGCAGCTCTCCTAGGGGCGGGGGAGATGAGCAGTTCTTC.

This chain uses TRBV2 with TRBJ2-5; D remains unclear. The CDR3 is 13 residues long. The V gene's germline CDR1 is SNHLY and CDR2 FYNNEI. The germline V and J ends were trimmed by 2 bases and 4 bases, with 8 bases remaining between them. Written as DNA, the CDR3 is TGTGCCAGCAGTGAAACCACCGGAGAGACCCAGTACTTC. It is translated as CASSETTGETQYF.

This clone is labeled medium-sized. The chain combines TRBV5-4 with TRBJ1-3; unclear D gene. The CDR3 runs 14 residues. Trimming cost V 2 bases and J 7 bases, with 13 bases left between them. The germline gives CDR1 SGHNT, CDR2 YYREEE (reference sequence). CDR3: CASSFEGGRNTIYF. In DNA, the CDR3 is TGTGCCAGCAGCTTTGAGGGAGGGCGGAACACCATATATTTT.

The chain combines TRBV7-9 with TRBJ1-5, with TRBD1 identical over 9 bases. The CDR3 covers 17 residues. With 5 bases clipped from V and 4 bases from J, the junction kept 12 bases outside the gene matches. In germline, CDR1 is SEHNR, CDR2 FQNEAQ (reference sequence). In DNA, the CDR3 is TGTGCCAGCAGCCCGGACAGGGGCCCCTTTTTAAATCAGCCCCAGCATTTT. Residues: CASSPDRGPFLNQPQHF. Looking up the rest from reference TRBV7-9 and TRBJ1-5 gives the full variable domain: DTGVSQNPRHKITKRGQNVTFRCDPISEHNRLYWYRQTLGQGPEFLTYFQNEAQLEKSRLLSDRFSAERPKGSFSTLEIQRTEQGDSAMYLCASSPDRGPFLNQPQHFGDGTRLSIL.

The V and J genes are TRBV21-1 and TRBJ2-1; the DNA was not compared with TRBD2, the D call given in the table. TRBV21-1 is described as a pseudogene. The length of the CDR3 is 17 residues. The CDR3 loop is CASSKEPCGLARNEQFF. The CDR3, as DNA: TGTGCCAGCAGCAAAGAGCCATGCGGACTAGCCCGGAATGAGCAGTTCTTC.

This chain joins TRBV2 and TRBJ2-1; D is unclear. The V and J ends lost 5 bases and 2 bases respectively, with 4 bases between them. CDR1 SNHLY and CDR2 FYNNEI come from the germline V gene. CDR3 length: 12 amino acids. The CDR3 nucleotides are TGTGCCAGCAGTCTTACCTACAATGAGCAGTTCTTC. Its translation is CASSLTYNEQFF.

This rearrangement joins TRBV30 to TRBJ1-5; D unresolved. The V gene lost 6 bases and the J gene lost 1 base, with 10 bases spanning the gap. Germline CDR1 reads GTSNPN; CDR2 reads SVGIG (reference sequence). The CDR3 spans 13 residues. The DNA for the CDR3 is TGTGCCTGTTCCCGGGGAAGCAATCAGCCCCAGCATTTT. Protein: CACSRGSNQPQHF.

The chain couples TRBV9 to TRBJ2-7; D gene unclear. V lost 0 bases to trimming and J lost 7 bases, with 11 bases between them. The CDR3 is 13 residues long. Germline-derived CDR1 and CDR2 are SGDLS and YYNGEE. The CDR3 DNA reads as TGTGCCAGCAGCGTAGACTATAGTACAGAGCAGTACTTC. Translation: CASSVDYSTEQYF. The full variable domain, completed using reference TRBV9 and TRBJ2-7, is DSGVTQTPKHLITATGQRVTLRCSPRSGDLSVYWYQQSLDQGLQFLIQYYNGEERAKGNILERFSAQQFPDLHSELNLSSLELGDSALYFCASSVDYSTEQYFGPGTRLTVT.

The chain uses TRBV4-1 and TRBJ2-7, with 10 bases identical to TRBD2. V was clipped by 3 bases and J by 3 bases; unmatched bases: 5. This CDR3 region has 15 residues. Germline V gene lookup returns CDR1 MGHRA and CDR2 YSYEKL. Here the CDR3 reads CASSHTSGEFYEQYF. Here the CDR3 DNA reads TGCGCCAGCAGCCACACTAGCGGGGAATTCTACGAGCAGTACTTC.

The chain couples TRBV7-2 to TRBJ2-7, with D uncertain. This CDR3 is 15 amino acids long. With 1 base removed from V and 0 bases from J, the gap between germline ends came to 10 bases. Germline-derived CDR1 and CDR2 are SGHTA and FQGNSA. The CDR3 coding sequence is TGTGCCAGCAGCTTAGTGAGTAGTGGCTCCTACGAGCAGTACTTC. Amino acids: CASSLVSSGSYEQYF.

This clone was observed a few times. This rearrangement joins TRBV10-3 to TRBJ2-2; 9 bases are shared with TRBD2. This CDR3 comprises 14 residues. The germline CDR1 and CDR2 sequences are ENHRY and SYGVKD. Trimming took 4 bases from V and 3 from J; bases not matched to a gene: 0. The CDR3 spells CAISGTSDTGELFF. CDR3 coding DNA: TGTGCCATCAGTGGGACTAGCGACACCGGGGAGCTGTTTTTT.